The T cell receptor beta chain under discussion was sequenced for a study of vaccination effects on CD4 cells after COVID-19. The wider study: The second dose preceded post-vaccine samples by a median of 72 days.

V was pared by 1 base and J by 0 bases, with 10 bases between. The CDR3 totals 16 residues. From germline, CDR1 is SGHTS and CDR2 YDEGEE. It was after more than 8 days of culture that CD4+ T cells were isolated. Two doses of either BNT162b2 or mRNA-1273 were given to each participant. The vaccine recipients had no prior SARS-CoV-2 infection, with negative nucleocapsid antibodies. As for this clone: Its target is unknown.

Data came from immunoSEQ multiplex PCR; TCRdb stores just in-frame clones and leaves some out. There are about 66,000 clones in the sample; around 80% occur only once, and more than 2% lies in the top ten. Findings and caveats of the study: Healthy vaccinees showed cross-reactivity with common cold coronaviruses in only 1 of 255 vaccine-induced clones.

J is TRBJ1-4 and V is TRBV5-8; no firm D call. The receptor was isolated from a human donor who received a COVID-19 vaccine. The sequencing used CD4+ T cells from PBMCs cultured without peptide, collected after COVID-19 vaccination. CDR3 bases: TGTGCCAGCAGCTTGTTTTACGTTGCAACTAATGAAAAACTGTTTTTT. This encodes CASSLFYVATNEKLFF. Drawing the rest from reference TRBV5-8 and TRBJ1-4, the complete variable domain is EAGVTQSPTHLIKTRGQQATLRCSPISGHTSVYWYQQALGLGLQFLLWYDEGEERNRGNFPPRFSGRQFPNYSSELNVNALELEDSALYLCASSLFYVATNEKLFFGSGTQLSVL.